The 31 T cell receptor beta chains below were found in one sample sequenced in a study of CD8 T cells in ankylosing spondylitis (dated by TCRdb to about 2017). The library was prepared using 5' RACE. Sequencing instrument: Illumina HiSeq 2500. Using fastp at Q25 and MiXCR, TCRdb reprocessed the public reads and kept productive beta chains. Duplicate CDR3 protein sequences are folded into a single record with the most common DNA and genes. This sample comprises nearly 250,000 distinct CDR3 sequences, over 30% of them detected only once. The top ten clonotypes cover 4% to 5.5% of the sample. The specimen sequenced was blood, either unsorted or a sorted T cell fraction (not recorded which). All receptors come from a male donor with ankylosing spondylitis or in good health (not recorded which).

This clonotype was observed a handful of times. The chain links TRBV18 to TRBJ1-1; TRBD1 is a possible D gene (6 bases). V was trimmed by 2 bases and J by 6 bases, leaving 7 bases between them. From germline, CDR1 is KGHSH and CDR2 LQKENI. This CDR3 is built from 12 residues. Here the CDR3 DNA reads TGTGCCAGCTCACCAGGGACACCTGAAGCTTTCTTT. Translating it yields CASSPGTPEAFF.

The chain recombines TRBV20-1 with TRBJ2-7, with 7 bases identical to TRBD1. CDR3 size: 14 residues. Looked up from germline, CDR1 is DFQATT and CDR2 is SNEGSKA (reference sequence). The V segment lost 2 bases and the J segment 1 base; nucleotides outside the gene matches: 5. In DNA form, the CDR3 reads TGCAGTGCTAGACTGTACAGGGGATCCTACGAGCAGTACTTC. Its protein product is CSARLYRGSYEQYF.

The rearrangement links TRBV6-1 to TRBJ1-2, with 8 positions matching TRBD1. CDR1 and CDR2 from the germline V gene are MNHNS and SASEGT. The CDR3 runs 15 residues. V lost 5 bases, J lost 5 bases, and 10 bases stayed unmatched. DNA of the CDR3: TGTGCCAGCAGTCGTGAGGGGACAGGCCTATATGGCTACACCTTC. The encoded protein is CASSREGTGLYGYTF.

The chain uses TRBV25-1 and TRBJ2-5; 10 bases map to TRBD1. CDR3 length: 17 amino acids. Germline V gives CDR1 MGHDK, CDR2 SYGVNS. Germline trimming cut 4 bases from V and 5 bases from J; bases unmatched to any gene: 13. The CDR3 region is CASSGQNRDRGLETQYF. The DNA for the CDR3 is TGTGCCAGCAGTGGACAAAACCGGGACAGGGGCTTGGAGACCCAGTACTTC. The full variable domain, its missing parts supplied by reference TRBV25-1 and TRBJ2-5, is EADIYQTPRYLVIGTGKKITLECSQTMGHDKMYWYQQDPGMELHLIHYSYGVNSTEKGDLSSESTVSRIRTEHFPLTLESARPSHTSQYLCASSGQNRDRGLETQYFGPGTRLLVL.

This clonotype has a single count. The rearrangement joins TRBV20-1 to TRBJ1-2; 7 nucleotides line up with TRBD1. There are 14 residues in the CDR3. The trim removed 7 bases at V and 8 bases at J, leaving 16 bases unmatched. The germline CDR1 and CDR2 sequences are DFQATT and SNEGSKA (reference sequence). In nucleotides, the CDR3 is TGCAGTGTCACGCGAGGGGGCGCTGGGGAAGGCTACACCTTC. Amino acids: CSVTRGGAGEGYTF.

The chain carries TRBV5-1 and TRBJ1-4, with D possibly being TRBD1 (5 bases). Trimming removed 3 bases at V and 6 bases at J, with 9 bases between. The germline gives CDR1 SGHRS, CDR2 YFSETQ. CDR3 size: 13 residues. The CDR3 region has the DNA TGCGCCAGCAGCTGGAGGGGTGATGAAAAACTGTTTTTT. It specifies CASSWRGDEKLFF.

The gene calls are TRBV29-1 and TRBJ1-2; D is perhaps TRBD1 (5 bases). Germline V gene sequence: CDR1 SQVTM, CDR2 ANQGSEA. This CDR3 region has 13 residues. V lost 4 bases to trimming and J lost 7 bases, with 16 bases between them. DNA for the CDR3: TGCAGCGTTGCGCTGTCACAGGATGCTGGCTACACCTTC. Translating gives CSVALSQDAGYTF.

V gene TRBV20-1 combines with J gene TRBJ2-1; D uncertain. V was pared by 4 bases and J by 10 bases, with 2 bases between. This CDR3 region has 8 residues. The germline gives CDR1 DFQATT, CDR2 SNEGSKA (reference sequence). The CDR3 spells CSAKEQFF. The CDR3 DNA reads TGCAGTGCTAAAGAGCAGTTCTTC.

The chain is built from TRBV10-3 and TRBJ2-2; no firm D call. CDR1 is ENHRY, CDR2 SYGVKD, per germline. This CDR3 spans 12 amino acids. Trimming left V 0 bases short and J 8 bases short, with 4 bases between. Written as DNA, the CDR3 is TGTGCCATCAGTGAGTCCGGTGGGGAGCTGTTTTTT. This sequence encodes CAISESGGELFF.

The sample holds one count of this clonotype. The chain is built from TRBV20-1 and TRBJ2-3, with a tentative D call TRBD2 (7 bases). Trimming took 7 bases from V and 5 from J, leaving 19 bases between them. CDR3 length: 14 amino acids. Germline CDR1 and CDR2: DFQATT and SNEGSKA (reference sequence). The chain's CDR3 is CSVWGGSLGDTQYF. The CDR3 DNA sequence: TGCAGTGTTTGGGGGGGCTCTTTGGGAGATACGCAGTATTTT.

The rearrangement joins TRBV11-2 to TRBJ1-5; the match to TRBD1 covers 9 bases. The CDR3 extends over 19 amino acids. Germline V gene sequence: CDR1 SGHAT, CDR2 FQNNGV. V lost 5 bases, J lost 1 base, and 15 bases stayed unmatched. The CDR3 loop is CASSTPFPGTGLSNQPQHF. In DNA form, the CDR3 reads TGTGCCAGCAGCACTCCCTTTCCCGGGACAGGGTTGAGCAATCAGCCCCAGCATTTT. Together with reference TRBV11-2 and TRBJ1-5, the CDR3 gives the full variable domain: EAGVAQSPRYKIIEKRQSVAFWCNPISGHATLYWYQQILGQGPKLLIQFQNNGVVDDSQLPKDRFSAERLKGVDSTLKIQPAKLEDSAVYLCASSTPFPGTGLSNQPQHFGDGTRLSIL.

This clonotype was counted between two and nine times. The chain employs TRBV13 and TRBJ1-2; 8 bases are shared with TRBD1. CDR1 PRHDT and CDR2 FYEKMQ come from the germline V gene (reference sequence). The CDR3 consists of 15 residues. V lost 5 bases and J lost 3; bases outside the gene matches: 8. CDR3 amino acids: CASSPRQGSYYGYTF. CDR3 bases: TGTGCCAGCAGCCCTCGACAGGGGAGTTACTATGGCTACACCTTC.

Here the CDR3 DNA reads TGCAGTGCGAAGGATCGGGGGCCCTATGGCTACACCTTC. Amino acids: CSAKDRGPYGYTF. The chain employs TRBV20-1 and TRBJ1-2; a weak D match, TRBD1 (6 bases). Trimming pared 6 bases from V and 4 bases from J, leaving 15 bases between. Germline V gene sequence: CDR1 DFQATT, CDR2 SNEGSKA (reference sequence). This CDR3 contains 13 residues.

This clonotype came up once. V is TRBV28 and J is TRBJ1-6, with a possible D match to TRBD1 (6 bases). The CDR3 loop spans 14 amino acids. Trimming took off 10 bases at V and 5 bases at J, with 15 bases between the two ends. Germline CDR1 reads MDHEN; CDR2 reads SYDVKM. The CDR3 region is CATDRTAHNSPLHF. CDR3 sequence (DNA): TGTGCCACCGACCGGACAGCACATAATTCACCCCTCCACTTT.

In this sample, this clonotype turned up many times. The genes are TRBV3-1 and TRBJ2-5, with D unresolved. Germline-derived CDR1 and CDR2 are LGHDT and YNNKEL (reference sequence). V was clipped by 0 bases and J by 7 bases, with 0 bases between them. The CDR3 has 10 amino acids. CDR3 residues: CASSQETQYF. As DNA, the CDR3 is TGTGCCAGCAGCCAAGAGACCCAGTACTTC.

The chain recombines TRBV12-3 or TRBV12-4 with TRBJ2-1, with a possible D match to TRBD1 (5 bases). V dropped 8 bases and J dropped 8 bases, with 22 bases sitting between them. CDR3 size: 15 residues. In DNA form, the CDR3 reads TGTGCCAGCCGACCTGAAGTGGGGCAGCGACATGAGCAGTTCTTC. Amino acids: CASRPEVGQRHEQFF.

The chain recombines TRBV6-5 with TRBJ2-3, with TRBD2 identical over 8 bases. Germline V gene data show CDR1 as MNHEY and CDR2 as SVGAGI. The trim removed 2 bases at V and 2 bases at J, leaving 3 bases unmatched. The CDR3 is made up of 15 amino acids. This CDR3 is CASSYGAGATDTQYF. In nucleotides, the CDR3 is TGTGCCAGCAGTTACGGAGCGGGGGCCACAGATACGCAGTATTTT.

This sequence joins TRBV7-2 and TRBJ2-3, with a tentative D call TRBD2 (5 bases). The V gene lost 5 bases and the J gene lost 4 bases, with 16 bases spanning the gap. Germline lookup yields CDR1 SGHTA and CDR2 FQGNSA. The CDR3 covers 15 residues. Here the CDR3 reads CASSQYPRRADTQYF. The CDR3 DNA reads TGTGCCAGCAGCCAATACCCTCGGCGGGCAGATACGCAGTATTTT.

The table lists this clonotype with a few counts. The V call is TRBV20-1, the J call TRBJ2-1; D possibly corresponds to TRBD2 (6 bases). Trimming removed 4 bases at V and 0 bases at J, with 13 bases between. The CDR3 runs to 15 residues. Germline CDR1 DFQATT, CDR2 SNEGSKA (reference sequence). Here the CDR3 DNA reads TGCAGTGCTACACTAGCCCTGAGCTCCTACAATGAGCAGTTCTTC. It is translated as CSATLALSSYNEQFF.

The chain recombines TRBV12-3 or TRBV12-4 with TRBJ2-7; D is uncertain. Trimming removed 5 bases from V and 0 bases from J, with 5 bases in between. CDR3 length: 12 amino acids. The CDR3 sequence is CASSPHSYEQYF. CDR3 DNA sequence: TGTGCCAGCAGTCCCCACTCCTACGAGCAGTACTTC.

The genes are TRBV7-2 and TRBJ2-7; no clear D. V was cut by 1 base and J by 7 bases, with 11 bases left in between. Per germline, CDR1 SGHTA and CDR2 FQGNSA. The CDR3 has 13 residues. The CDR3 DNA sequence: TGTGCCAGCAGCTTAGAGGTTTTTGGGGAGCAGTACTTC. It translates to CASSLEVFGEQYF.

CDR3 DNA: TGTGCCAGCAGTTTACAGGGGAGGGGATCAGATACGCAGTATTTT. This translates into CASSLQGRGSDTQYF. The chain uses TRBV27 and TRBJ2-3; D may be TRBD2 (7 bases). Germline V CDR1 and CDR2: MNHEY, SMNVEV (reference sequence). Trimming removed 2 bases from V and 4 bases from J, with 13 bases in between. The CDR3 is 15 residues long.

The table lists this clonotype with a few counts. This chain links TRBV5-1 with TRBJ2-7; tentative D call: TRBD1 (6 bases). Germline V gene data show CDR1 as SGHRS and CDR2 as YFSETQ. The CDR3 has 13 amino acids. V dropped 5 bases and J dropped 6 bases, with 15 bases sitting between them. In DNA, the CDR3 is TGCGCCAGCAGGGGGAACAGGGATTCCGAGCAGTACTTC. Translation: CASRGNRDSEQYF.

This chain links TRBV5-6 with TRBJ2-1, with D hard to call. CDR1 and CDR2 from the germline V gene are SGHDT and YYEEEE. The CDR3 consists of 15 residues. The V and J ends lost 2 bases and 2 bases respectively, with 11 bases between them. CDR3 nucleotides: TGTGCCAGCAGCTTCTGGCTTGGGGCCTACAATGAGCAGTTCTTC. This gives the protein CASSFWLGAYNEQFF.

The chain carries TRBV7-8 and TRBJ2-1; 12 positions match TRBD2. The V segment lost 1 base and the J segment 8 bases; nucleotides outside the gene matches: 6. The V gene's germline CDR1 is SGHVS and CDR2 FQNEAQ. CDR3 length: 16 amino acids. The CDR3 nucleotides are TGTGCCAGCAGCTTAGGGACTAGCGGGGCCGCCGATGAGCAGTTCTTC. This translates into CASSLGTSGAADEQFF.

This clonotype was counted between two and nine times. J is TRBJ2-5 and V is TRBV9; 14 nucleotides line up with TRBD2. The length of the CDR3 is 20 residues. Germline V gene sequence: CDR1 SGDLS, CDR2 YYNGEE. Germline trimming cut 0 bases from V and 1 base from J; bases unmatched to any gene: 11. CDR3 coding DNA: TGTGCCAGCAGCGTAGACTGGGGGCCGGGACTAGCGGGGGCCCAAGAGACCCAGTACTTC. Protein product: CASSVDWGPGLAGAQETQYF.

The rearrangement uses TRBV7-8 and TRBJ2-3; D ambiguous. The CDR3 has 11 residues. Germline V lookup: CDR1 SGHVS, CDR2 FQNEAQ. V lost 8 bases, J lost 2 bases, and 5 bases lay in between. The CDR3 DNA reads as TGTGCCAGCCACGACACAGATACGCAGTATTTT. This codes for CASHDTDTQYF.

A few counts support this clonotype. V and J are TRBV29-1 and TRBJ2-1, with TRBD1 matching 9 bases. This CDR3 has 15 residues. Germline V CDR1 and CDR2: SQVTM, ANQGSEA. V lost 1 base, J lost 8 bases, and 9 bases stayed unmatched. The chain's CDR3 is CSVEGTGANLDEQFF. Written as DNA, the CDR3 is TGCAGCGTTGAAGGGACAGGGGCCAACCTGGATGAGCAGTTCTTC.

The rearrangement joins TRBV5-1 to TRBJ2-7; D might be TRBD1 (5 bases). This CDR3 has 14 residues. Germline V gene sequence: CDR1 SGHRS, CDR2 YFSETQ. Trimming pared 4 bases from V and 4 bases from J, leaving 15 bases between. The CDR3 spells CASSPSITGYEQYF. The CDR3 DNA reads TGCGCCAGCAGCCCGAGCATCACAGGATACGAGCAGTACTTC.

The V gene is TRBV11-1, the J gene TRBJ2-3; tentatively, D is TRBD2 (6 bases). The V and J ends lost 10 bases and 4 bases respectively, with 30 bases between them. Germline V gives CDR1 SGHAT, CDR2 FQDESV (reference sequence). The CDR3 is 18 amino acids. CDR3 residues: CATGGWATDTPEADTQYF. The CDR3 nucleotides are TGTGCCACTGGGGGGTGGGCGACGGATACCCCCGAAGCAGATACGCAGTATTTT.

V and J are TRBV12-3 or TRBV12-4 and TRBJ2-1; D is tentatively TRBD1 or TRBD2 (6 bases each). The CDR3 is made up of 13 amino acids. The V gene lost 6 bases and the J gene lost 8 bases, with 14 bases spanning the gap. The CDR3 coding sequence is TGTGCCAGCAGCTCCGGGGGCCCTTATGAGCAGTTCTTC. Its translation: CASSSGGPYEQFF.